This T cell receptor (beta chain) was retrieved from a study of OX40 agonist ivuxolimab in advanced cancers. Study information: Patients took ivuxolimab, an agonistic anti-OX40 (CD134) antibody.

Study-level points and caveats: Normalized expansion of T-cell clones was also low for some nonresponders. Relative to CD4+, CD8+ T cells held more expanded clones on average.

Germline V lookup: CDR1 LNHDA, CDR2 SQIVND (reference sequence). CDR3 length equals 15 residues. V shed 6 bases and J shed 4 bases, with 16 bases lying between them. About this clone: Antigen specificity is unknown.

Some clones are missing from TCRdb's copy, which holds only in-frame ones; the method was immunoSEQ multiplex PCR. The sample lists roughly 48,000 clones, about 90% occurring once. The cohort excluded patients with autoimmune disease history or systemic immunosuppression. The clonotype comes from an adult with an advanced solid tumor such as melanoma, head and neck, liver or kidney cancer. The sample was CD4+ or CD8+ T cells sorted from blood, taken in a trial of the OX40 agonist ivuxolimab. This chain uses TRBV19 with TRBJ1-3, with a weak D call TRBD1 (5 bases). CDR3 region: CASSLQGVLGNTIYF. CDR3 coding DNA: TGTGCCAGTAGCCTCCAGGGCGTTCTCGGAAACACCATATATTTT. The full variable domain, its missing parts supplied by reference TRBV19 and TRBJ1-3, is DGGITQSPKYLFRKEGQNVTLSCEQNLNHDAMYWYRQDPGQGLRLIYYSQIVNDFQKGDIAEGYSVSREKKESFPLTVTSAQKNPTAFYLCASSLQGVLGNTIYFGEGSWLTVV.